This T cell receptor beta chain was observed in a study of T cells in Graves' hyperthyroidism and ophthalmopathy. V was cut by 4 bases and J by 4 bases, with 15 bases left in between. Germline V gene sequence: CDR1 SGHRS, CDR2 YFSETQ. The CDR3 runs 14 residues. Overall study findings and caveats: Appearing also in blood were most of the thyroid clonotypes expanded above 0.001.

To note about this clonotype: Its target is not known.

RNA transcripts gave rise to amplified TCR beta CDR3 regions. RT-PCR in the first round (using the HTBI primer set) targeted the TCR CDR3. Using its own MiXCR run on the multiplex PCR reads, TCRdb lists one record per CDR3 protein. This sample yields some 600,000 distinct CDR3 sequences, of which about 43% are seen a single time; 6.5% to 9% belongs to the top ten. This TCR was sampled from a woman aged 18-35 years with Graves' hyperthyroidism. The sample comprised peripheral blood or thyroid tissue (not recorded which). The V and J genes are TRBV5-1 and TRBJ2-7; maybe TRBD2 (6 bases). The DNA for the CDR3 is TGCGCCAGCAGCCCCACAGGAGGAGGGTACGAGCAGTACTTC. Its translation is CASSPTGGGYEQYF.